This T cell receptor (beta chain) appears in the sequencing data of a study of CD4 T cell repertoires in COVID-19. Clones were sequenced by immunoSEQ multiplex PCR, and TCRdb holds only the in-frame ones, with some missing. The sample yields fewer than 25,000 clones, over 90% seen once. V gave up 4 bases and J gave up 6 bases; unmatched junction bases: 10. CDR1 and CDR2 from the germline V gene are SGHAT and FQNNGV. The CDR3 has 15 amino acids. No culture step preceded sequencing of the ex vivo isolated memory T cells. The receptor was derived from a human donor who had COVID-19. The chain has TRBV11-2 and TRBJ1-1; 8 nucleotides match TRBD1. The material was circulating follicular helper CD4+ T cells (cTfh) from blood, obtained before the COVID-19 pandemic. The CDR3 sequence is CASSSPRTGISEAFF. CDR3 bases: TGTGCCAGCAGCTCTCCCCGGACAGGGATTTCTGAAGCTTTCTTT.